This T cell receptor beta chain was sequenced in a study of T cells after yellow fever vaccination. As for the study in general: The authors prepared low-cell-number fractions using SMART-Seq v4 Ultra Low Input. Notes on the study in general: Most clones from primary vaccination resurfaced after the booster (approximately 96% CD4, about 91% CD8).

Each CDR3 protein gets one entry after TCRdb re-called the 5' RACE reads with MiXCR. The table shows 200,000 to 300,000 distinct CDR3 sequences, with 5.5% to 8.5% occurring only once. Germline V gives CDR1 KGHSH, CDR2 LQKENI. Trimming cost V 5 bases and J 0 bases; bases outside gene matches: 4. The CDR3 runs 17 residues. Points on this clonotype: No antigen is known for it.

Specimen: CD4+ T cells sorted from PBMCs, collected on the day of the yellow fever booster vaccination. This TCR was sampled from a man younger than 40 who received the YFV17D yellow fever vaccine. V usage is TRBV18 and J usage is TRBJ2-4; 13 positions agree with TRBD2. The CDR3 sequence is CASSGTSGMSAKNIQYF. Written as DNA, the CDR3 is TGTGCCAGCTCAGGGACTAGCGGGATGTCAGCCAAAAACATTCAGTACTTC.